The 14 T cell receptor beta chains below were found in one sample sequenced in a study of beta chain features in type 1 diabetes. TCRB transcripts that were expressed got sequenced, as all of the isolated RNA had been reverse transcribed. Produced via immunoSEQ multiplex PCR; TCRdb's table is partial and in-frame only. The data show around 400,000 clones, less than 15% seen once. Sequencing was carried out using naive CD4+ T cells from blood. All receptors derive from a woman aged 18-30 years in good health.

The CDR3 protein is CASKAGVASPETQYF. DNA of the CDR3: TGTGCCAGCAAAGCGGGAGTAGCGTCCCCAGAGACCCAGTACTTC. The chain employs TRBV27 and TRBJ2-5, with TRBD2 matching 8 bases. This CDR3 has 15 amino acids. V lost 7 bases and J lost 4; bases outside the gene matches: 11. Per the germline V gene, CDR1 is MNHEY and CDR2 is SMNVEV (reference sequence).

The V gene is TRBV4-1, the J gene TRBJ2-3; TRBD2 agrees at 11 bases. Looked up from germline, CDR1 is MGHRA and CDR2 is YSYEKL. The junction had 6 bases not matched to a gene; V was cut back by 1 base and J by 0 bases. CDR3 length: 18 amino acids. This chain's CDR3 is CASSQVFRTSGSTDTQYF. The DNA of the CDR3 is TGCGCCAGCAGCCAAGTTTTCCGGACTAGCGGGAGCACAGATACGCAGTATTTT.

With respect to this clone: Other DNA variants within this sample encode the same CDR3. The chain recombines TRBV6-5 with TRBJ2-7; the match to TRBD1 covers 8 bases. Germline V gene lookup returns CDR1 MNHEY and CDR2 SVGAGI. The V segment lost 4 bases and the J segment 0 bases; nucleotides outside the gene matches: 5. This CDR3 spans 15 amino acids. The CDR3 coding sequence is TGTGCCAGCAGTTTTGACAGGGGAAGCTCCTACGAGCAGTACTTC. Its protein is CASSFDRGSSYEQYF.

This clone was seen a handful of times. Here the CDR3 reads CAWRGLASYNEQFF. CDR3 nucleotide sequence: TGTGCCTGGAGGGGACTAGCGAGCTACAATGAGCAGTTCTTC. V and J are TRBV30 and TRBJ2-1, with TRBD2 identical over 10 bases. Trimming at V came to 3 bases and at J to 3 bases, leaving 2 bases not matched to a gene. The CDR3 extends over 14 amino acids. Germline V gives CDR1 GTSNPN, CDR2 SVGIG (reference sequence).

This clone was counted a single time. The chain joins TRBV5-4 to TRBJ2-5; 8 positions match TRBD2. The CDR3 sequence is 16 residues long. V shed 2 bases, J shed 5 bases, and the junction held 11 bases outside the gene matches. CDR1 and CDR2 (germline): SGHNT, YYREEE (reference sequence). The CDR3 region has the DNA TGTGCCAGCAGCTTTTACGGGAGGGCCGTGAGGGAGACCCAGTACTTC. Its protein is CASSFYGRAVRETQYF.

This clone occurred a few times. This chain uses TRBV5-1 with TRBJ1-1; 8 bases are a match to TRBD1. V dropped 5 bases and J dropped 4; count of bases not matched to a gene: 4. Per the germline V gene, CDR1 is SGHRS and CDR2 is YFSETQ. CDR3 length equals 13 residues. The CDR3 loop is CASRSTGGTEAFF. CDR3 bases: TGCGCCAGCAGAAGCACAGGGGGCACTGAAGCTTTCTTT. Supplemented by reference TRBV5-1 and TRBJ1-1, the full variable domain reads KAGVTQTPRYLIKTRGQQVTLSCSPISGHRSVSWYQQTPGQGLQFLFEYFSETQRNKGNFPGRFSGRQFSNSRSEMNVSTLELGDSALYLCASRSTGGTEAFFGQGTRLTVV.

The chain joins TRBV19 to TRBJ1-1; D remains ambiguous. CDR1 is LNHDA and CDR2 is SQIVND in the germline V gene (reference sequence). The CDR3 runs 14 residues. The germline V and J ends were trimmed by 5 bases and 1 base, with 11 bases remaining between them. For the CDR3, the DNA is TGTGCCAGTAGTGACTCCCGATCGAACACTGAAGCTTTCTTT. Translating it yields CASSDSRSNTEAFF. The whole variable domain, filled in from reference TRBV19 and TRBJ1-1, reads DGGITQSPKYLFRKEGQNVTLSCEQNLNHDAMYWYRQDPGQGLRLIYYSQIVNDFQKGDIAEGYSVSREKKESFPLTVTSAQKNPTAFYLCASSDSRSNTEAFFGQGTRLTVV.

In its sample, this clone was seen a few times. The CDR3 coding sequence is TGTGCCAGCAGCCAAGAGGCTCGCACAGATACGCAGTATTTT. Amino acids: CASSQEARTDTQYF. The chain combines TRBV4-2 with TRBJ2-3; D is ambiguous. Germline V CDR1 and CDR2: LGHNA, YNFKEQ. Deletions cut 0 bases from V and 1 base from J, with 5 bases between. The CDR3 length is 14 residues.

The chain carries TRBV18 and TRBJ1-2; 9 nucleotides agree with TRBD1. The CDR3 runs 13 residues. CDR1 and CDR2 (germline): KGHSH, LQKENI. The junction had 9 bases not matched to a gene; V was cut back by 10 bases and J by 6 bases. Written as DNA, the CDR3 is TGTGCCACCGGGACAGGGAAACATAATGGCTACACCTTC. It is translated as CATGTGKHNGYTF.

This clone was seen a handful of times. The chain is built from TRBV30 and TRBJ1-5, with D unresolved. Per the germline V gene, CDR1 is GTSNPN and CDR2 is SVGIG (reference sequence). CDR3 length equals 16 residues. Trimming removed 0 bases from V and 0 bases from J, with 12 bases in between. The CDR3 nucleotides read TGTGCCTGGAGTGTACCCGGAGCCTATAGCAATCAGCCCCAGCATTTT. Translation gives CAWSVPGAYSNQPQHF.

The V call is TRBV4-2, the J call TRBJ2-3; possible D gene TRBD2, 5 bases. This CDR3 contains 16 residues. V dropped 0 bases and J dropped 1 base, with 11 bases sitting between them. Germline loops: CDR1 LGHNA, CDR2 YNFKEQ. The CDR3 loop is CASSQDLGSGTDTQYF. In nucleotides, the CDR3 is TGTGCCAGCAGCCAAGATCTAGGTAGCGGCACAGATACGCAGTATTTT.

This clone was seen a few times. The genes are TRBV5-4 and TRBJ2-3, with 8 bases that match TRBD2. Germline CDR1 and CDR2: SGHNT and YYREEE (reference sequence). The CDR3 contains 15 residues. V was pared by 4 bases and J by 2 bases, with 6 bases of the junction left unmatched. The CDR3 DNA sequence: TGTGCCAGCAGCCGGCGGGGGGTACCCACAGATACGCAGTATTTT. As protein: CASSRRGVPTDTQYF.

The rearrangement links TRBV6-6 to TRBJ1-4, with a tentative D call TRBD1 (5 bases). The germline V gene encodes CDR1 MNHNY and CDR2 SVGAGI (reference sequence). The germline V and J ends were trimmed by 5 bases and 8 bases, with 18 bases remaining between them. This CDR3 is 15 amino acids long. The CDR3 is CASSRLGRAGEKLFF. As DNA, the CDR3 is TGTGCCAGCAGTCGACTGGGACGGGCGGGAGAAAAACTGTTTTTT.

The rearrangement joins TRBV6-5 to TRBJ2-1, with D maybe TRBD1 (5 bases). This CDR3 contains 15 residues. Germline values: CDR1 MNHEY, CDR2 SVGAGI. V was cut by 5 bases and J by 0 bases, with 11 bases left in between. The CDR3 coding sequence is TGTGCCAGCAGTCTCCAGGGTCGCTCCTACAATGAGCAGTTCTTC. This codes for CASSLQGRSYNEQFF.